Presented here are 14 T cell receptor beta chains from one specimen sequenced in a study of blood T cell repertoires in COVID-19. The method was immunoSEQ multiplex PCR; TCRdb's version includes in-frame clones alone and lacks a portion of them. The data contain approximately 300,000 clones, 70% to 90% of them singletons. Sequenced: PBMCs or T cells enriched from blood (not recorded which). The receptors were sampled from a woman aged 30 to 39 who had recovered from COVID-19.

V is TRBV6-1 and J is TRBJ2-6; a possible D gene is TRBD1 (5 bases). The CDR3 has 16 amino acids. In germline, CDR1 is MNHNS, CDR2 SASEGT. V was cut by 2 bases and J by 0 bases, with 8 bases left in between. CDR3: CASSEYQGSGANVLTF. The CDR3 region has the DNA TGTGCCAGCAGTGAATATCAGGGCTCTGGGGCCAACGTCCTGACTTTC.

The V call is TRBV2, the J call TRBJ2-5; no firm D call. V lost 7 bases to trimming and J lost 3 bases, with 6 bases between them. Germline-derived CDR1 and CDR2 are SNHLY and FYNNEI. CDR3 length equals 11 residues. This CDR3 is CASTTEETQYF. Written as DNA, the CDR3 is TGTGCCAGCACAACGGAAGAGACCCAGTACTTC.

This chain joins TRBV9 and TRBJ2-1, with 7 nucleotides matching TRBD2. Germline V lookup: CDR1 SGDLS, CDR2 YYNGEE. V trimming: 0 bases; J trimming: 3 bases; junction bases outside the gene matches: 3. The CDR3 extends over 15 amino acids. CDR3 region: CASSVEASGYNEQFF. In DNA, the CDR3 is TGTGCCAGCAGCGTAGAGGCTAGCGGCTACAATGAGCAGTTCTTC.

This clone was seen only once. The J gene is TRBJ2-1, the V gene TRBV9; 9 bases agree with TRBD2. CDR1 and CDR2 (germline): SGDLS, YYNGEE. The CDR3 spans 16 residues. V shed 4 bases, J shed 4 bases, and the junction held 9 bases outside the gene matches. CDR3 bases: TGTGCCAGCAGCCAAAGCTCAGCGGGGGGTTACAATGAGCAGTTCTTC. This sequence encodes CASSQSSAGGYNEQFF. Full variable domain (rest looked up from reference TRBV9 and TRBJ2-1): DSGVTQTPKHLITATGQRVTLRCSPRSGDLSVYWYQQSLDQGLQFLIQYYNGEERAKGNILERFSAQQFPDLHSELNLSSLELGDSALYFCASSQSSAGGYNEQFFGPGTRLTVL.

The gene calls are TRBV6-6 and TRBJ1-1, with D hard to call. CDR3 size: 12 residues. Trimming removed 6 bases at V and 3 bases at J, with 8 bases between. CDR1 is MNHNY and CDR2 is SVGAGI in the germline V gene (reference sequence). This chain's CDR3 is CASSQTDTEAFF. The CDR3 nucleotides are TGTGCCAGCAGCCAAACTGACACTGAAGCTTTCTTT.

The chain employs TRBV5-4 and TRBJ1-2, with 9 bases fitting TRBD1. Trimming at V came to 3 bases and at J to 6 bases, leaving 6 bases not matched to a gene. CDR1 and CDR2 from the germline V gene are SGHNT and YYREEE (reference sequence). This CDR3 region has 14 residues. CDR3 protein: CASSYRTGDHGYTF. The DNA of the CDR3 is TGTGCCAGCAGCTACCGGACAGGGGACCATGGCTACACCTTC.

Concerning this clone itself: This specimen includes other DNA sequences encoding the same CDR3. The rearrangement uses TRBV30 and TRBJ1-1; 7 nucleotides match TRBD1. Germline CDR1 is GTSNPN and CDR2 is SVGIG (reference sequence). The CDR3 is made up of 13 amino acids. With 3 bases clipped from V and 1 base from J, the junction kept 2 bases outside the gene matches. CDR3 coding DNA: TGTGCCTGGAGCCGACAGGGGAACACTGAAGCTTTCTTT. It is translated as CAWSRQGNTEAFF.

V is TRBV7-3 and J is TRBJ2-3; the D is unclear. V lost 4 bases and J lost 2, with 4 bases in between. Germline V lookup: CDR1 SGHTA, CDR2 FQGTGA. This CDR3 comprises 12 residues. The CDR3 coding sequence is TGTGCCAGCAGCTCTACCACAGATACGCAGTATTTT. Amino acid sequence: CASSSTTDTQYF. The complete variable domain, with remaining parts taken from reference TRBV7-3 and TRBJ2-3, reads GAGVSQTPSNKVTEKGKYVELRCDPISGHTALYWYRQSLGQGPEFLIYFQGTGAADDSGLPNDRFFAVRPEGSVSTLKIQRTERGDSAVYLCASSSTTDTQYFGPGTRLTVL.

V and J are TRBV7-3 and TRBJ1-6; 7 bases agree with TRBD1. Germline CDR1 and CDR2: SGHTA and FQGTGA. V shed 5 bases, J shed 7 bases, and the junction held 2 bases outside the gene matches. The CDR3 contains 13 residues. The CDR3 sequence is CASSQGGNSPLHF. The CDR3 DNA follows: TGTGCCAGCAGCCAGGGGGGAAATTCACCCCTCCACTTT.

The chain uses TRBV7-9 and TRBJ2-3, with D possibly TRBD2 on 5 matching bases. V gave up 3 bases and J gave up 1 base, with 8 bases separating them. Germline CDR1 reads SEHNR; CDR2 reads FQNEAQ (reference sequence). The CDR3 runs to 14 residues. The chain's CDR3 is CASSLTGGTDTQYF. CDR3 sequence (DNA): TGTGCCAGCAGCTTGACCGGGGGCACAGATACGCAGTATTTT. The full variable domain, completed using reference TRBV7-9 and TRBJ2-3, is DTGVSQNPRHKITKRGQNVTFRCDPISEHNRLYWYRQTLGQGPEFLTYFQNEAQLEKSRLLSDRFSAERPKGSFSTLEIQRTEQGDSAMYLCASSLTGGTDTQYFGPGTRLTVL.

The genes are TRBV5-6 and TRBJ1-1; maybe TRBD1 (6 bases). Trimming left V 4 bases short and J 5 bases short, with 18 bases between. Germline V CDR1 and CDR2: SGHDT, YYEEEE. This CDR3 is 15 amino acids long. CDR3 nucleotides: TGTGCCAGCAGCCCGGCGGGGGCCGGGGGAACTGAAGCTTTCTTT. Encoded protein: CASSPAGAGGTEAFF.

The chain combines TRBV18 with TRBJ1-2, with TRBD1 as a possible D gene (6 bases). The length of the CDR3 is 15 residues. V lost 5 bases to trimming and J lost 2 bases, with 15 bases between them. Germline lookup yields CDR1 KGHSH and CDR2 LQKENI. The CDR3 sequence is CASSTTGPGNYGYTF. In DNA form, the CDR3 reads TGTGCCAGCTCAACCACAGGGCCCGGAAACTATGGCTACACCTTC. Looking up the rest from reference TRBV18 and TRBJ1-2 gives the full variable domain: NAGVMQNPRHLVRRRGQEARLRCSPMKGHSHVYWYRQLPEEGLKFMVYLQKENIIDESGMPKERFSAEFPKEGPSILRIQQVVRGDSAAYFCASSTTGPGNYGYTFGSGTRLTVV.

CDR3 sequence reads: CASSVSPSSYNEQFF. CDR3 DNA sequence: TGTGCCAGCAGCGTCTCACCTAGCAGCTACAATGAGCAGTTCTTC. The chain recombines TRBV9 with TRBJ2-1; possible D gene TRBD2, 5 bases. CDR1 is SGDLS and CDR2 is YYNGEE in the germline V gene. The V end lost 2 bases, the J end lost 3 bases, and 12 bases lay between the germline ends. CDR3 length: 15 amino acids.

The chain carries TRBV5-1 and TRBJ1-5; D ambiguous. The germline V gene encodes CDR1 SGHRS and CDR2 YFSETQ. V lost 4 bases, J lost 9 bases, and 14 bases lay in between. The CDR3 runs to 13 residues. The CDR3 region has the DNA TGCGCCAGCAGCATGGACGGTCCGGGGCCCCAGCATTTT. It yields the protein CASSMDGPGPQHF.